The 21 T cell receptor beta chains reported below all come from one sample, sequenced in a study of OX40 agonist ivuxolimab in advanced cancers. TCRdb's copy holds only in-frame clones and misses some; the assay was immunoSEQ multiplex PCR. The repertoire has some 30,000 clones, 81% of them found once; the top ten carry 20% to 25%. This specimen consisted of CD4+ or CD8+ T cells sorted from blood, obtained in a trial of the OX40 agonist ivuxolimab. All receptors come from an adult with an advanced solid tumor such as melanoma, head and neck, liver or kidney cancer.

The chain couples TRBV23-1 to TRBJ1-1, with D possibly matching TRBD1 (5 bases). TRBV23-1 is an ORF; its function is uncertain. V was clipped by 6 bases and J by 8 bases, with 16 bases between them. This CDR3 region has 13 residues. This CDR3 reads CASSQGGCLEAFF. CDR3 DNA: TGCGCCAGCAGCCAGGGCGGGTGTCTCGAAGCTTTCTTT.

The chain couples TRBV7-2 to TRBJ1-1; 7 bases line up with TRBD1. With 5 bases clipped from V and 2 bases from J, the junction kept 8 bases outside the gene matches. Germline V CDR1 and CDR2: SGHTA, FQGNSA. CDR3 length: 15 amino acids. The CDR3 protein is CASSPHGTANTEAFF. The DNA for the CDR3 is TGTGCCAGCAGCCCGCATGGGACAGCAAACACTGAAGCTTTCTTT.

CDR3 sequence: CATSRAGGQETQYF. The CDR3, as DNA: TGTGCCACCAGCAGAGCGGGGGGGCAAGAGACCCAGTACTTC. The chain employs TRBV15 and TRBJ2-5; TRBD2 matches at 8 bases. The CDR3 extends over 14 amino acids. Per the germline V gene, CDR1 is LNHNV and CDR2 is YYDKDF (reference sequence). Trimming cost V 1 base and J 2 bases; bases outside gene matches: 0.

This clone was recorded a few times. The CDR3 protein is CASSVGLNNSPLHF. The CDR3 bases are TGTGCCAGCAGTGTCGGGTTGAATAATTCACCCCTCCACTTT. This chain uses TRBV6-1 with TRBJ1-6; no clear D gene. The V gene's germline CDR1 is MNHNS and CDR2 SASEGT. The CDR3 runs to 14 residues. Trimming removed 4 bases from V and 5 bases from J, with 9 bases in between.

The J gene is TRBJ2-3, the V gene TRBV27; TRBD1 or TRBD2 may be the D gene (5 bases each). This CDR3 spans 14 amino acids. Germline CDR1 is MNHEY and CDR2 is SMNVEV (reference sequence). V lost 4 bases and J lost 1, with 9 bases in between. The DNA for the CDR3 is TGTGCCAGCAGTTCTTGGGACCGCACAGATACGCAGTATTTT. Translation: CASSSWDRTDTQYF.

V gene TRBV28 combines with J gene TRBJ2-7; D perhaps matches TRBD2 (7 bases). The V gene's germline CDR1 is MDHEN and CDR2 SYDVKM. V lost 2 bases and J lost 3, with 14 bases in between. The CDR3 contains 15 residues. The CDR3 loop reads CASSLGGGGSYEQYF. In DNA, the CDR3 is TGTGCCAGCAGTTTAGGGGGCGGGGGAAGCTACGAGCAGTACTTC.

The V and J genes are TRBV6-6 and TRBJ2-7; D is uncertain. Germline V gene sequence: CDR1 MNHNY, CDR2 SVGAGI (reference sequence). V shed 0 bases and J shed 1 base, with 13 bases lying between them. The CDR3 has 16 amino acids. CDR3 bases: TGTGCCAGCAGTTACTCTAGGCCGCCATCTTCCTACGAGCAGTACTTC. It is translated as CASSYSRPPSSYEQYF.

This chain joins TRBV28 and TRBJ2-7, with D perhaps given as TRBD1 or TRBD2 (5 bases each). Germline V CDR1 and CDR2: MDHEN, SYDVKM. The ends were cut back, 7 bases at V and 2 bases at J, with 15 bases in the middle. CDR3 length equals 14 residues. CDR3 residues: CASKSSGPPYEQYF. The CDR3 DNA reads as TGTGCCAGCAAATCCTCGGGACCCCCCTACGAGCAGTACTTC.

This CDR3 reads CASRQGAREQYF. The CDR3 DNA reads as TGTGCCAGCCGACAGGGGGCGAGGGAGCAGTACTTC. The V call is TRBV28, the J call TRBJ2-7; 10 nucleotides match TRBD1. The CDR3 loop spans 12 amino acids. CDR1 and CDR2 (germline): MDHEN, SYDVKM. The V segment lost 8 bases and the J segment 7 bases; nucleotides outside the gene matches: 5.

The J gene is TRBJ1-5, the V gene TRBV28, with 7 bases lining up with TRBD1. This CDR3 has 16 amino acids. Germline trimming cut 8 bases from V and 2 bases from J; bases unmatched to any gene: 12. Germline CDR1 reads MDHEN; CDR2 reads SYDVKM. CDR3 sequence reads: CASSSLRGSGNQPQHF. The DNA for the CDR3 is TGTGCCAGCTCCAGCCTCAGGGGGAGCGGCAATCAGCCCCAGCATTTT.

This chain connects TRBV6-5 to TRBJ1-1; D is perhaps TRBD1 (6 bases). V lost 2 bases, J lost 6 bases, and 16 bases lay in between. There are 15 residues in the CDR3. Germline CDR1 is MNHEY and CDR2 is SVGAGI. CDR3 DNA: TGTGCCAGCAGTTACAGACTGGGGGCGGGGGCTGAAGCTTTCTTT. This gives the protein CASSYRLGAGAEAFF.

V is TRBV28 and J is TRBJ2-5; the match to TRBD1 covers 9 bases. This CDR3 contains 18 residues. CDR1 is MDHEN and CDR2 is SYDVKM in the germline V gene. Losses at the gene ends were 5 bases for V and 1 base for J; bases not matched to a gene: 14. CDR3 DNA: TGTGCCAGCAGTCCGATCCCCCGGACAGGGGCCCGCCAAGAGACCCAGTACTTC. Translation gives CASSPIPRTGARQETQYF. Complete variable domain (other parts from reference TRBV28 and TRBJ2-5): DVKVTQSSRYLVKRTGEKVFLECVQDMDHENMFWYRQDPGLGLRLIYFSYDVKMKEKGDIPEGYSVSREKKERFSLILESASTNQTSMYLCASSPIPRTGARQETQYFGPGTRLLVL.

CDR3 nucleotide sequence: TGTGCCAGCAGCCTGATGCTTGGGACAGATACGCAGTATTTT. Encoded protein: CASSLMLGTDTQYF. The J gene is TRBJ2-3, the V gene TRBV7-8; D is unclear. The CDR3 loop spans 14 amino acids. Germline V lookup: CDR1 SGHVS, CDR2 FQNEAQ. V was pared by 5 bases and J by 3 bases, with 12 bases between.

This chain uses TRBV5-8 with TRBJ2-7, with 7 bases that match TRBD2. The CDR3 is 15 residues long. CDR1 is SGHTS and CDR2 is YDEGEE in the germline V gene. J gave up 3 bases and V 0 bases, and 6 bases lay outside the gene matches. The CDR3 DNA reads as TGTGCCAGCAGCTTGGGAGCGGGAAAAAGCTACGAGCAGTACTTC. It is translated as CASSLGAGKSYEQYF.

This clone was counted a single time. The chain links TRBV6-6 to TRBJ2-4; D is perhaps TRBD1 or TRBD2 (6 bases each). Trimming cost V 2 bases and J 0 bases, with 8 bases left between them. This CDR3 comprises 15 residues. Germline V gives CDR1 MNHNY, CDR2 SVGAGI (reference sequence). The CDR3 loop is CASSYEGGAKNIQYF. In DNA form, the CDR3 reads TGTGCCAGCAGTTACGAGGGGGGAGCCAAAAACATTCAGTACTTC.

This CDR3 reads CASRPDRVREKLFF. CDR3 nucleotide sequence: TGTGCCAGCAGACCCGACAGGGTTAGGGAAAAACTGTTTTTT. This chain connects TRBV5-8 to TRBJ1-4, with 7 bases matching TRBD1. V lost 5 bases and J lost 8; bases outside the gene matches: 9. The CDR3 length is 14 residues. Germline V gene sequence: CDR1 SGHTS, CDR2 YDEGEE.

This clone was found a few times. This chain joins TRBV29-1 and TRBJ2-7; possibly TRBD1 or TRBD2 for D (6 bases each). The CDR3 loop spans 13 amino acids. Looked up from germline, CDR1 is SQVTM and CDR2 is ANQGSEA. Trimming stripped 3 bases from V and 5 bases from J, with 14 bases between. CDR3 bases: TGCAGCGTTGAGAGGGGGGCAGGGAACGAGCAGTACTTC. Its protein product is CSVERGAGNEQYF.

V gene TRBV7-2 combines with J gene TRBJ1-1; D might be TRBD1 (6 bases). Germline V gene data show CDR1 as SGHTA and CDR2 as FQGNSA. V lost 5 bases and J 1 base, leaving 17 bases between the germline ends. CDR3 size: 16 residues. CDR3 nucleotide sequence: TGTGCCAGCAGCCAGAGGGGGGGAGGTCGGAACACTGAAGCTTTCTTT. It yields the protein CASSQRGGGRNTEAFF.

The CDR3: CASSPRTTSSPYNEQFF. The CDR3 nucleotides are TGTGCCAGCAGCCCTCGAACTACCAGTAGTCCCTACAATGAGCAGTTCTTC. The rearrangement joins TRBV7-3 to TRBJ2-1; D not certain. The CDR3 sequence is 17 residues long. Trimming took 5 bases from V and 2 from J, leaving 19 bases between them. Germline V gene data show CDR1 as SGHTA and CDR2 as FQGTGA.

V and J are TRBV7-3 and TRBJ2-1, with unresolved D. The CDR3 has 14 amino acids. CDR1 SGHTA and CDR2 FQGTGA come from the germline V gene. V was cut by 1 base and J by 5 bases, with 9 bases left in between. The CDR3 region is CASSLSALNNEQFF. For the CDR3, the DNA is TGTGCCAGCAGCTTAAGCGCGCTCAACAATGAGCAGTTCTTC.

The rearrangement joins TRBV11-2 to TRBJ2-2; 12 bases match TRBD2. The V segment lost 5 bases and the J segment 7 bases; nucleotides outside the gene matches: 5. This CDR3 is 15 amino acids long. CDR1 and CDR2 from the germline V gene are SGHAT and FQNNGV. The CDR3 bases are TGTGCCAGCAGCCAGGGACTAGCGGGTATCGGGGAGCTGTTTTTT. It translates to CASSQGLAGIGELFF. Full variable domain (missing parts from reference TRBV11-2 and TRBJ2-2): EAGVAQSPRYKIIEKRQSVAFWCNPISGHATLYWYQQILGQGPKLLIQFQNNGVVDDSQLPKDRFSAERLKGVDSTLKIQPAKLEDSAVYLCASSQGLAGIGELFFGEGSRLTVL.